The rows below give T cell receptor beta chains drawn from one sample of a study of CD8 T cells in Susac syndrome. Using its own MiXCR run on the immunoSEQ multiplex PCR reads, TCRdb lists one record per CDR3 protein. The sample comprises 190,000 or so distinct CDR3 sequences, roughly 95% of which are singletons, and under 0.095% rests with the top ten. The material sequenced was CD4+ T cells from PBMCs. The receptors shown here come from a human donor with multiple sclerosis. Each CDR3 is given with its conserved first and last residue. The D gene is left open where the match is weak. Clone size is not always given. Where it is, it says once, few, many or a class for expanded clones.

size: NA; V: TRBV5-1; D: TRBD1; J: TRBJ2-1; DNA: TGCGCCAGCAGCACTGGGACAGGGCGGCATGAGCAGTTCTTC; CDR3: CASSTGTGRHEQFF
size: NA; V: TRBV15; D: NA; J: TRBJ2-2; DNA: TGTGCCACCAGCAGGATGGAACGGGCCGGGGAGCTGTTTTTT; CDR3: CATSRMERAGELFF
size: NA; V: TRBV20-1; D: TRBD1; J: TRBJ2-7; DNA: TGCAGTGCTTCCGGGACAGGGTCCAACGAGCAGTACTTC; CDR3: CSASGTGSNEQYF
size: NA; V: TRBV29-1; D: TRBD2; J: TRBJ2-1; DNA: TGCAGCATACGACTAGCGGGAGGTCCCAATGAGCAGTTCTTC; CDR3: CSIRLAGGPNEQFF
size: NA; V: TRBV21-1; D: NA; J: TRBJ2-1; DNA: TGTGCCAGCAGCAAATTCCCCCAGTGTGAGGATCGGTTCTTC; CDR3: CASSKFPQCEDRFF
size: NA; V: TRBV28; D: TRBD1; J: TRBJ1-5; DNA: TGTGCCACCACAGTTTATATGGGACAGAATAGCAATCAGCCCCAGCATTTT; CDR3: CATTVYMGQNSNQPQHF
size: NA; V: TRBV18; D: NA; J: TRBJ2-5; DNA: TGTGCCAGCTCGCCTACGGGAGCACAAGAGACCCAGTACTTC; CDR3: CASSPTGAQETQYF
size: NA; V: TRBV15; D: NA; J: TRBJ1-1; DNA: TGTGCCACCAGCGGTCGGACGAACACTGAAGCTTTCTTT; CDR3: CATSGRTNTEAFF
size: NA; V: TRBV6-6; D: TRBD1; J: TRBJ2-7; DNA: TGTGCCAGCAGTTGGCTTGGGACAGGGTCATACGAGCAGTACTTC; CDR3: CASSWLGTGSYEQYF
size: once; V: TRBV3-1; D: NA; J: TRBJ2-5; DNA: TGTGCCAGCAGTCACCGTGGGACGGAGACCCAGTACTTC; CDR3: CASSHRGTETQYF
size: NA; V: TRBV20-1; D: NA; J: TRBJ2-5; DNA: TGCAGTGCCGAGGGCCGGACCCCCGGTCGCCAGTACTTC; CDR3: CSAEGRTPGRQYF
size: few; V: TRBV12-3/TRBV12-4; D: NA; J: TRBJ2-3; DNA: TGTGCCAGCAGTTTCGCAGGGAGTACCGATACGCAGTATTTT; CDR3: CASSFAGSTDTQYF
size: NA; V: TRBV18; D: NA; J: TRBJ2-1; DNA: TGTGCCAGCTCACCACCGGGACCCCCCAATGAGCAGTTCTTC; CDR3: CASSPPGPPNEQFF
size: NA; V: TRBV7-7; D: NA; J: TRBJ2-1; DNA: TGTGCCAGCAGCTTAGGGGCCCCAAGGGAAAATGAGCAGTTCTTC; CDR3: CASSLGAPRENEQFF
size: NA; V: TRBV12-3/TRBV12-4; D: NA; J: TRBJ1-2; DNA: TGTGCCAGCAGTCGGGGTGGCTACACCTTC; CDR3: CASSRGGYTF
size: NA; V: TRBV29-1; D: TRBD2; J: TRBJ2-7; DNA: TGCAGCGCGTCTAGCGGGAGGGCCTCCGAGCAGTACTTC; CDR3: CSASSGRASEQYF
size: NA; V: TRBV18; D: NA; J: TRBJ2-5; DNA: TGTGCCAGCTCACCTAGCACCCAAGAGACCCAGTACTTC; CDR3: CASSPSTQETQYF
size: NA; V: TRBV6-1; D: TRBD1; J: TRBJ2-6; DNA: TGTGCCAGCAGCCGGGGACAGTTGGTCTCTGGGGCCAACGTCCTGACTTTC; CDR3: CASSRGQLVSGANVLTF
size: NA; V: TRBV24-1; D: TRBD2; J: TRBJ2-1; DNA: TGTGCCGTCCCTGGGCTAGCGGGAGGTCCCAATGAGCAGTTCTTC; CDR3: CAVPGLAGGPNEQFF
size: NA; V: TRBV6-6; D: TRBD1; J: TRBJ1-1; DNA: TGTGCCAGCAGTTACGGGACAGGGGCTGAAGCTTTCTTT; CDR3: CASSYGTGAEAFF
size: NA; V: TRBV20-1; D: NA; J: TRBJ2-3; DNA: TGCAGTGTTCTCGGGCACGATACGCAGTATTTT; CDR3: CSVLGHDTQYF
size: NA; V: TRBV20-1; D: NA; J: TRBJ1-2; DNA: TGCAGTGGTCTCGACCTCGGTTATGGCTACACCTTC; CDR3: CSGLDLGYGYTF
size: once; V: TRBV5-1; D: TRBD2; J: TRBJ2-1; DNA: TGCGCCAGCAGCTTGGTAGCGGGGGGCTACAATGAGCAGTTCTTC; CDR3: CASSLVAGGYNEQFF
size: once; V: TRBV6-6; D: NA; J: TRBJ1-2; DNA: TGTGCCAGCAGTTCGACAGTTAACTATGGCTACACCTTC; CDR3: CASSSTVNYGYTF
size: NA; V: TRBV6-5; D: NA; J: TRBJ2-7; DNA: TGTGCCAGCCGACGGGACCCTGGGTACGAGCAGTACTTC; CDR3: CASRRDPGYEQYF
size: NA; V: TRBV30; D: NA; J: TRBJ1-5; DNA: TGTGCCTGGAGTGTAGGTCTGAATAGCAATCAGCCCCAGCATTTT; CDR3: CAWSVGLNSNQPQHF
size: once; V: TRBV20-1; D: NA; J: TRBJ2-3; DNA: TGCAGTGCTAGAGGTCTAGTCGGGCCAGATACGCAGTATTTT; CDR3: CSARGLVGPDTQYF
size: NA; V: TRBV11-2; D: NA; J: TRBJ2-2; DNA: TGTGCCAGCAGCCCCTACCGATCCGGGGAGCTGTTTTTT; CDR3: CASSPYRSGELFF
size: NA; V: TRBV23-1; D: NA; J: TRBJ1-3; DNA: TGCGCCAGCAGTCAACCTGGAAACACCATATATTTT; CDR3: CASSQPGNTIYF
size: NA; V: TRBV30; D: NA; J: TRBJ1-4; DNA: TGTGCCTGGAGCGCCGGGACTTATGAAAAACTGTTTTTT; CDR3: CAWSAGTYEKLFF
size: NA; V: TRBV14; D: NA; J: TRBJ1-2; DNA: TGTGCCAGCAGCCAAGATGAAAGGGCGATCTATGGCTACACCTTC; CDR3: CASSQDERAIYGYTF
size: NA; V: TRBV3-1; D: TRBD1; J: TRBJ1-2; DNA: TGTGCCAGCAGCCAGCGGGACAGGGAGGATGGCTACACCTTC; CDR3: CASSQRDREDGYTF
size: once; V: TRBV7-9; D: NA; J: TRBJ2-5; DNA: TGTGCCAGCAGCTCAAGGACCGAGACCCAGTACTTC; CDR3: CASSSRTETQYF
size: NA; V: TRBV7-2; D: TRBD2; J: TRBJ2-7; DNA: TGTGCCAGCAGCCGTGTCGGCGGGAGGGGGCCCCGCGAGCAGTACTTC; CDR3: CASSRVGGRGPREQYF
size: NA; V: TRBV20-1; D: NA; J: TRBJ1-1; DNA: TGCAGTGCTAGAGATGGAAACGTGGTGGATGTGGCTTTCTTT; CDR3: CSARDGNVVDVAFF
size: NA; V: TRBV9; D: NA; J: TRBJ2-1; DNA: TGTGCCAGCAGCGCAACAGGCTTTTACAATGAGCAGTTCTTC; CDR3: CASSATGFYNEQFF
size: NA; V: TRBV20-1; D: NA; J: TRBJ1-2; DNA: TGCAGTGCTTACAGAGAAACATATGGCTACACCTTC; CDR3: CSAYRETYGYTF
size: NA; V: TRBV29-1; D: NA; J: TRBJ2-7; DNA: TGCAGCGTTGAAAGCGGTAGCGGCTACGAGCAGTACTTC; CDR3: CSVESGSGYEQYF
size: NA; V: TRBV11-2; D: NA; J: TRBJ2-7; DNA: TGTGCCAGCAGGCTCGTTCCGGGACCCTCCTACGAGCAGTACTTC; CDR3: CASRLVPGPSYEQYF